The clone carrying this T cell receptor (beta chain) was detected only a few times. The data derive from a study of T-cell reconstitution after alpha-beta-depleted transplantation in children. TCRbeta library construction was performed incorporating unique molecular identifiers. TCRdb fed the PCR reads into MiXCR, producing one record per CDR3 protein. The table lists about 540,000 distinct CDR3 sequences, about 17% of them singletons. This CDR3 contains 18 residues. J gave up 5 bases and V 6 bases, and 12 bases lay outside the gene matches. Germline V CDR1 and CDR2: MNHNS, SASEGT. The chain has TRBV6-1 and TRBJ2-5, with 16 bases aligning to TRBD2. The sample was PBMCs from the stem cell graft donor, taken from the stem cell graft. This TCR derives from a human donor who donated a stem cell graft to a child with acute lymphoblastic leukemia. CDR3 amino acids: CASSQSGLAGGPGETQYF. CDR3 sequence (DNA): TGTGCCAGCAGCCAATCGGGACTAGCGGGAGGGCCAGGGGAGACCCAGTACTTC.